These T cell receptor beta chains were read from a single sample in a study of blood T cell repertoires in COVID-19. The data were produced by immunoSEQ multiplex PCR, yet TCRdb's version contains in-frame clones alone and is incomplete. The sample includes 150,000 or so clones, 87% of them seen just once. The sample comprised PBMCs or T cells enriched from blood (not recorded which). The receptors were sampled from a woman aged 35 to 49 who had been exposed to COVID-19. The CDR3 runs from the conserved cysteine through the conserved F or W. D genes are given only for firm matches. Clone size is not always given. Where it is, it says once, few, many or a class for expanded clones.

D gene | J gene | V gene | clone size | CDR3 DNA | CDR3 protein
TRBD1 | TRBJ2-7 | TRBV12-3/TRBV12-4 | . | TGTGCCAGCAGTTTTGGGACAGCCTACGAGCAGTACTTC | CASSFGTAYEQYF
. | TRBJ2-7 | TRBV12-2 | . | TGTGCAAGTCGCTTAGTCGGGGTCGAGCAGTACTTC | CASRLVGVEQYF
. | TRBJ1-2 | TRBV7-9 | once | TGTGCCAGCAGCGAAGCCAGGGAATATGGCTACACCTTC | CASSEAREYGYTF
TRBD1 | TRBJ2-2 | TRBV27 | . | TGTGCCAGCAGAAGCAACAGGGGGAACACCGGGGAGCTGTTTTTT | CASRSNRGNTGELFF
. | TRBJ1-1 | TRBV19 | once | TGTGCCAGTAGTATTGGGGTCAGGGACACTGAAGCTTTCTTT | CASSIGVRDTEAFF
TRBD1 | TRBJ1-1 | TRBV13 | . | TGTGCCAGCAGCCTCGACAGGGTCACTGAAGCTTTCTTT | CASSLDRVTEAFF
. | TRBJ2-7 | TRBV5-1 | . | TGCGCCAGCAGCCACGAGACAGGCGCCTACGAGCAGTACTTC | CASSHETGAYEQYF
TRBD2 | TRBJ2-5 | TRBV12-5 | . | TGTGCTAGTGGTTTGGGTAGCGGGGGCCAAGAGACCCAGTACTTC | CASGLGSGGQETQYF
TRBD1 | TRBJ1-5 | TRBV19 | . | TGTGCCAGTAAATGGGGACAGGGCGGGGTTCAGCCCCAGCATTTT | CASKWGQGGVQPQHF
TRBD1 | TRBJ1-5 | TRBV6-6 | . | TGTGCCAGCAGTCGACAGGGGGCGAGTCAGCCCCAGCATTTT | CASSRQGASQPQHF
. | TRBJ1-6 | TRBV19 | few | TGTGCCAGTAGTTCACGACGGGCAGGGGATTCACCCCTCCACTTT | CASSSRRAGDSPLHF
. | TRBJ1-3 | TRBV6-1 | . | TGTGCCAGCAGTGAAGGGGGGGTAAGCTTCGGAAACACCATATATTTT | CASSEGGVSFGNTIYF
. | TRBJ2-3 | TRBV28 | . | TGTGCCAGCAGTTTAAGGGAACAGGGATGGAAAGATACGCAGTATTTT | CASSLREQGWKDTQYF
. | TRBJ1-5 | TRBV2 | . | TGTGCCAGCAGTGTCGACAGTTATAGCAATCAGCCCCAGCATTTT | CASSVDSYSNQPQHF
TRBD1 | TRBJ1-5 | TRBV6-5 | few | TGTGCCAGCAGTTCTTCAGGGGGCTCGGGTCAGCCCCAGCATTTT | CASSSSGGSGQPQHF
TRBD2 | TRBJ2-7 | TRBV28 | . | TGTGCCAGCAGTTTTCTAGCGGGAAGGAGCTCCTACGAGCAGTACTTC | CASSFLAGRSSYEQYF
TRBD2 | TRBJ2-1 | TRBV10-1 | . | TGCGCCAGCAGTCCCAAACTAGCGGGGGGGCCCATGAATGAGCAGTTCTTC | CASSPKLAGGPMNEQFF
. | TRBJ1-2 | TRBV5-4 | . | TGTGCCAGCAGCTTGACTCTCCGGGGGGACTATGGCTACACCTTC | CASSLTLRGDYGYTF
TRBD1 | TRBJ2-7 | TRBV6-2/TRBV6-3 | few | TGTGCCAGCAGTTACCGACAGGGGGCGGCCTACGAGCAGTACTTC | CASSYRQGAAYEQYF
TRBD1 | TRBJ2-6 | TRBV7-2 | . | TGTGCCAGCAGCTTAGAGACAGGGGGCGCATCTGGGGCCAACGTCCTGACTTTC | CASSLETGGASGANVLTF
. | TRBJ1-3 | TRBV29-1 | once | TGCAGCGTTCGGGGTCGAGCTGGAAACACCATATATTTT | CSVRGRAGNTIYF
TRBD1 | TRBJ1-2 | TRBV29-1 | . | TGCAGCGCCGGACAGGGGGCGGTCTATGGCTACACCTTC | CSAGQGAVYGYTF
. | TRBJ2-1 | TRBV6-2/TRBV6-3 | . | TGTGCCAGCAGTTACTCTAGGGACTCTCTTTACAATGAGCAGTTCTTC | CASSYSRDSLYNEQFF
. | TRBJ1-5 | TRBV6-5 | . | TGTGCCAGCAGTTACAGACGGGATAGCAATCAGCCCCAGCATTTT | CASSYRRDSNQPQHF
TRBD2 | TRBJ2-3 | TRBV3-1/TRBV3-2 | . | TGTGCCAGCAGCCAATATCGGGGAGCGGGGTATACGCAGTATTTT | CASSQYRGAGYTQYF
TRBD2 | TRBJ2-1 | TRBV5-1 | . | TGCGCCAGTCGCACCTTAGCGGGGGGGCTATTGAATGAGCAGTTCTTC | CASRTLAGGLLNEQFF
TRBD1 | TRBJ2-7 | TRBV7-2 | . | TGTGCCAGCAGCTTCTGGGACAGCTCCTACGAGCAGTACTTC | CASSFWDSSYEQYF
. | TRBJ1-5 | TRBV1 | . | TGCACCAGCAGCCGGTTTTTCGGTTATCAGCCCCAGCATTTT | CTSSRFFGYQPQHF
TRBD2 | TRBJ2-7 | TRBV7-9 | few | TGTGCCAGCAGCTTAGTGGCGGGAGCCCTTCCTTACGAGCAGTACTTC | CASSLVAGALPYEQYF
. | TRBJ1-6 | TRBV19 | . | TGTGCCAGTAGTATAGGAGATGCCCAGGGCTCCTATAATTCACCCCTCCACTTT | CASSIGDAQGSYNSPLHF
. | TRBJ2-4 | TRBV7-9 | . | TGTGCCAGCAGCCTAGTGGGGACACTCAAAAACATTCAGTACTTC | CASSLVGTLKNIQYF
. | TRBJ1-1 | TRBV19 | . | TGTGCCAGTAGCCAGGGAAACACTGAAGCTTTCTTT | CASSQGNTEAFF
TRBD2 | TRBJ2-1 | TRBV6-1 | . | TGTGCCAGCAGTGAAGCGCCTAGCGGGGGGCGGGTTTTGGGGCAGTTCTTC | CASSEAPSGGRVLGQFF
TRBD1 | TRBJ1-5 | TRBV4-2 | few | TGTGCCAGCAGCCAAGATCCGGACAGGGTGGTTCAGCCCCAGCATTTT | CASSQDPDRVVQPQHF
. | TRBJ1-5 | TRBV3-1/TRBV3-2 | . | TGTGCCAGCAGCCAAGCTGGGCAGGGGCGACAGCCCCAGCATTTT | CASSQAGQGRQPQHF
TRBD1 | TRBJ1-1 | TRBV7-8 | . | TGTGCGACAGGGGGGTACACTGAAGCTTTCTTT | CATGGYTEAFF
TRBD1 | TRBJ1-1 | TRBV5-1 | . | TGCGCCAGCAGCCTAGGACAGGGGGCTCGTACTGAAGCTTTCTTT | CASSLGQGARTEAFF
TRBD2 | TRBJ2-3 | TRBV7-9 | . | TGTGCCAGCAGCTTTAAAGGGCGGGGGGGCACAGATACGCAGTATTTT | CASSFKGRGGTDTQYF
TRBD1 | TRBJ2-5 | TRBV9 | once | TGTGCCAGCAGCGTAGGGGGGACAGGGGGCCAAGAGACCCAGTACTTC | CASSVGGTGGQETQYF
TRBD2 | TRBJ2-1 | TRBV5-6 | . | TGTGCCAGCAGCCTCGACCTCTTAGCGGGGCGGTCCTACAATGAGCAGTTCTTC | CASSLDLLAGRSYNEQFF
TRBD2 | TRBJ2-7 | TRBV29-1 | . | TGCAGCGTTGGGGGTAGCGGGAGGTCCTACGAGCAGTACTTC | CSVGGSGRSYEQYF
. | TRBJ1-4 | TRBV19 | . | TGTGCCAGTAGTCCCACTTTGGGGGCGGTGAGTGAAAAACTGTTTTTT | CASSPTLGAVSEKLFF